This T cell receptor beta chain was sequenced in a study of blood T cell repertoires in COVID-19. CDR1 is SGHDN and CDR2 is FVKESK in the germline V gene. V lost 0 bases to trimming and J lost 5 bases; unmatched junction nucleotides: 5. This CDR3 is 15 amino acids long. Clones were sequenced by immunoSEQ multiplex PCR, and TCRdb holds only the in-frame ones, with some missing. In the table there are 150,000 to 200,000 clones, 83% of which are singletons. This receptor was taken from a woman aged 65 to 85 with COVID-19, enrolled during active disease. What was sequenced was peripheral blood. V and J are TRBV14 and TRBJ1-1; 8 bases agree with TRBD1. This CDR3 reads CASSQDRDRRTEAFF. CDR3 in DNA: TGTGCCAGCAGCCAAGATAGGGACAGGAGGACTGAAGCTTTCTTT.